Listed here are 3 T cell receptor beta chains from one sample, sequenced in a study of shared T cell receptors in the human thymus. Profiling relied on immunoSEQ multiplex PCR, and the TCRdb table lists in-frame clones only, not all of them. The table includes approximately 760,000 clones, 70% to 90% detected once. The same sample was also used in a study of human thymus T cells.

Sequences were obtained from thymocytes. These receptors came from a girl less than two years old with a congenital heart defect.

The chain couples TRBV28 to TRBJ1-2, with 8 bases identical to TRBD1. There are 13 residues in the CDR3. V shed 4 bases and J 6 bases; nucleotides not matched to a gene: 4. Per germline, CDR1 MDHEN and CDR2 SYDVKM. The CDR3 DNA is TGTGCCAGCAGTTCAGCAGGGGGCAATGGCTACACCTTC. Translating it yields CASSSAGGNGYTF.

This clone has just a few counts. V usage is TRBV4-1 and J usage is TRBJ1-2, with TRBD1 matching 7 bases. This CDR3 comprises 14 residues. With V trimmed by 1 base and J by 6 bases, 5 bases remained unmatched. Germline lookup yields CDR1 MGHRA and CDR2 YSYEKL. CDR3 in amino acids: CASSQVSRGDGYTF. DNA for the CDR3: TGCGCCAGCAGCCAAGTCTCCAGGGGGGATGGCTACACCTTC.

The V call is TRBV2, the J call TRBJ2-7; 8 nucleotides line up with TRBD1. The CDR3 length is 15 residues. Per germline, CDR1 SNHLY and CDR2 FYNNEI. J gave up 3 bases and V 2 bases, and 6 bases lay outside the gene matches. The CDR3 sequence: CASSEPRGPYYEQYF. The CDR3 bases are TGTGCCAGCAGTGAACCCAGGGGGCCCTACTACGAGCAGTACTTC.